Shown below are 18 T cell receptor beta chains from a single sample sequenced in a study of T cell changes during pregnancy in multiple sclerosis (dated by TCRdb to the late 2010s). Library preparation was by the immunoSEQ multiplex PCR assay. Drawn from immuneACCESS, this table holds only the in-frame rearrangements with V and J called that TCRdb kept. Clones are partly lost; checked studies trace under half to an unresolved V gene and leave the rest unexplained. For this sample there are 25,000 to 30,000 clones; about 83% appear just once. The biggest ten clones account for approximately 8% of the sample. The sequencing used CD8+ T cells from peripheral blood mononuclear cells, collected after pregnancy. The receptor source for this set is a female donor with multiple sclerosis, enrolled in a pregnancy study.

The chain carries TRBV11-2 and TRBJ2-2, with D perhaps matching TRBD1 (5 bases). The length of the CDR3 is 14 residues. Trimming left V 4 bases short and J 2 bases short, with 8 bases between. The germline gives CDR1 SGHAT, CDR2 FQNNGV. CDR3 in amino acids: CASSWTPNTGELFF. The CDR3 DNA reads TGTGCCAGCAGCTGGACACCAAACACCGGGGAGCTGTTTTTT.

Only one count was recorded for this clone. The chain carries TRBV27 and TRBJ2-7; a weak D match, TRBD2 (7 bases). The CDR3 is 16 amino acids. Per the germline V gene, CDR1 is MNHEY and CDR2 is SMNVEV (reference sequence). The V end lost 2 bases, the J end lost 0 bases, and 14 bases lay between the germline ends. The CDR3 DNA is TGTGCCAGCAGTTTACTGGGAGGGGACAACTCCTACGAGCAGTACTTC. Protein product: CASSLLGGDNSYEQYF.

This clone was seen more than once but under ten times. This sequence joins TRBV27 and TRBJ1-4, with 8 positions matching TRBD1. Trimming took 4 bases from V and 8 from J; bases not matched to a gene: 9. CDR3 length: 15 amino acids. Germline V lookup: CDR1 MNHEY, CDR2 SMNVEV (reference sequence). CDR3: CASSSLDRGREKLFF. The CDR3 coding sequence is TGTGCCAGCAGTTCCCTCGACAGGGGTAGGGAAAAACTGTTTTTT.

The chain links TRBV7-2 to TRBJ2-5, with a tentative D call TRBD2 (5 bases). The CDR3 is 15 residues long. In germline, CDR1 is SGHTA, CDR2 FQGNSA. Trimming removed 1 base from V and 4 bases from J, with 13 bases in between. CDR3 sequence: CASSLGPGSRETQYF. CDR3 nucleotide sequence: TGTGCCAGCAGCTTAGGCCCGGGATCACGAGAGACCCAGTACTTC.

The chain uses TRBV5-6 and TRBJ1-1, with D perhaps matching TRBD1 (6 bases). The CDR3 is made up of 16 amino acids. Trimming removed 2 bases from V and 3 bases from J, with 17 bases in between. Germline V gives CDR1 SGHDT, CDR2 YYEEEE. The CDR3 region has the DNA TGTGCCAGCAGCTTTATTGGGTTAGGGGGATACACTGAAGCTTTCTTT. Encoded protein: CASSFIGLGGYTEAFF.

V usage is TRBV7-2 and J usage is TRBJ2-5, with D unresolved. Germline V gene data show CDR1 as SGHTA and CDR2 as FQGNSA. V dropped 1 base and J dropped 8 bases, with 8 bases sitting between them. The CDR3 loop spans 12 amino acids. Here the CDR3 DNA reads TGTGCCAGCAGCTTAGGGTTTACAACCCAGTACTTC. It translates to CASSLGFTTQYF.

The chain combines TRBV9 with TRBJ1-2; TRBD1 matches 10 bases. The CDR3 runs to 15 residues. V lost 4 bases, J lost 2 bases, and 5 bases stayed unmatched. In germline, CDR1 is SGDLS, CDR2 YYNGEE. The CDR3, as DNA: TGTGCCAGCAGCCTCGGACAGGGGGAAAACTATGGCTACACCTTC. It encodes CASSLGQGENYGYTF.

V and J are TRBV5-1 and TRBJ1-2; 9 positions match TRBD1. This CDR3 has 15 amino acids. Germline CDR1 is SGHRS and CDR2 is YFSETQ. The junction had 8 bases not matched to a gene; V was cut back by 4 bases and J by 4 bases. The CDR3 coding sequence is TGCGCCAGCAGCATAACAGGGGGCAGGAGCTATGGCTACACCTTC. Its translation: CASSITGGRSYGYTF.

V is TRBV2 and J is TRBJ2-5; TRBD2 matches at 9 bases. The CDR3 has 17 residues. The V gene end was trimmed by 4 bases and the J gene end by 0 bases; junction bases not matched to a gene: 9. The germline CDR1 and CDR2 sequences are SNHLY and FYNNEI. CDR3 amino acids: CASSAPALAGYQETQYF. The CDR3, as DNA: TGTGCCAGCAGTGCCCCTGCTCTAGCGGGGTACCAAGAGACCCAGTACTTC.

The chain is built from TRBV5-6 and TRBJ1-4, with D possibly TRBD1 on 5 matching bases. The length of the CDR3 is 14 residues. CDR1 is SGHDT, CDR2 YYEEEE, per germline. Between the trimmed V and J ends, which lost 2 bases and 6 bases, there was a span of 11 bases. This CDR3 reads CASSFPGGYEKLFF. The CDR3 DNA sequence: TGTGCCAGCAGCTTTCCGGGGGGGTATGAAAAACTGTTTTTT. The full variable domain, in which reference TRBV5-6 and TRBJ1-4 provide the parts outside the CDR3, is DAGVTQSPTHLIKTRGQQVTLRCSPKSGHDTVSWYQQALGQGPQFIFQYYEEEERQRGNFPDRFSGHQFPNYSSELNVNALLLGDSALYLCASSFPGGYEKLFFGSGTQLSVL.

The CDR3, as DNA: TGCGCCAGCAGCCAAGATCCCCCCGACAGGGAGAGCTCCTACGAGCAGTACTTC. Amino acids: CASSQDPPDRESSYEQYF. V usage is TRBV4-1 and J usage is TRBJ2-7, with 7 bases that match TRBD1. The CDR3 is made up of 18 amino acids. V lost 0 bases to trimming and J lost 0 bases; unmatched junction nucleotides: 11. From germline, CDR1 is MGHRA and CDR2 YSYEKL.

The CDR3 DNA is TGCGCCAGCAGCCAGGGGCTGAGATTTGGAGAAAAACTGTTTTTT. Protein sequence: CASSQGLRFGEKLFF. The chain carries TRBV4-1 and TRBJ1-4, with D tentatively TRBD1 (5 bases). CDR3 size: 15 residues. The germline CDR1 and CDR2 sequences are MGHRA and YSYEKL. V was clipped by 3 bases and J by 8 bases, with 16 bases between them.

Of note for this clone: Other DNA sequences from this sample encode an identical CDR3 as well. The chain is built from TRBV5-1 and TRBJ1-1; 8 bases fit TRBD1. The junction had 4 bases not matched to a gene; V was cut back by 2 bases and J by 1 base. Germline CDR1 reads SGHRS; CDR2 reads YFSETQ. The length of the CDR3 is 15 residues. In DNA form, the CDR3 reads TGCGCCAGCAGCTTCGGGACAGGTGAGAACACTGAAGCTTTCTTT. Protein product: CASSFGTGENTEAFF.

The chain links TRBV6-1 to TRBJ1-2; D call uncertain. Germline-derived CDR1 and CDR2 are MNHNS and SASEGT. V lost 2 bases and J lost 8, with 15 bases in between. The CDR3 sequence is 14 residues long. In DNA form, the CDR3 reads TGTGCCAGCAGTGAACCAGAGGGTTTCTCCGGCTACACCTTC. Its translation is CASSEPEGFSGYTF.

V is TRBV10-3 and J is TRBJ1-3, with 7 nucleotides matching TRBD1. Germline CDR1 ENHRY, CDR2 SYGVKD. The V segment lost 2 bases and the J segment 3 bases; nucleotides outside the gene matches: 4. This CDR3 has 15 residues. In nucleotides, the CDR3 is TGTGCCATCAGTGAGCCGACAGGGTTTGGAAACACCATATATTTT. This sequence encodes CAISEPTGFGNTIYF.

The rearrangement uses TRBV9 and TRBJ2-4, with 7 bases aligning to TRBD1. This CDR3 contains 15 residues. V lost 0 bases and J lost 6; bases outside the gene matches: 6. CDR1 and CDR2 from the germline V gene are SGDLS and YYNGEE. CDR3 region: CASSVEGAWGNIQYF. In nucleotides, the CDR3 is TGTGCCAGCAGCGTAGAGGGGGCGTGGGGAAACATTCAGTACTTC.

V usage is TRBV28 and J usage is TRBJ1-2; TRBD1 aligns across 10 bases. Germline V CDR1 and CDR2: MDHEN, SYDVKM. This CDR3 region has 15 residues. The V gene end was trimmed by 5 bases and the J gene end by 5 bases; junction bases not matched to a gene: 8. CDR3 in DNA: TGTGCCAGCAGTCACAGGACAGGGGGAAGGTATGGCTACACCTTC. This gives the protein CASSHRTGGRYGYTF.

The V gene is TRBV10-3, the J gene TRBJ1-3; the match to TRBD1 covers 7 bases. This CDR3 is 14 amino acids long. Germline trimming cut 6 bases from V and 4 bases from J; bases unmatched to any gene: 6. Germline CDR1 ENHRY, CDR2 SYGVKD. The CDR3 sequence is CAIRPPGQGNTIYF. In nucleotides, the CDR3 is TGTGCCATCAGGCCTCCGGGACAGGGAAACACCATATATTTT.